This TCR beta chain was observed in a study of regulatory T cells in long-lasting Graves disease. Relying on iRepertoire HTBI primers and Arm-PCR of CDR3 regions, the team built TCR beta libraries. TCRdb processed the multiplex PCR reads anew with MiXCR; each CDR3 protein has one entry. The sample consists of approximately 540,000 distinct CDR3 sequences, about 11% of them appearing once. Study-wide results and caveats: Graves' patients with persistent disease showed TCR diversity lower than patients newly diagnosed. Relative to new patients (roughly 970), persistent patients exhibited greater sharing of public clonotypes (approximately 2,700).

The time point is: newly diagnosed GD, antithyroid drugs for less than 3 months. Preparation of the TCR library used RNA extracted from PBMCs. This CDR3 region has 16 residues. Germline V gene sequence: CDR1 MDHEN, CDR2 SYDVKM. The germline V and J ends were trimmed by 6 bases and 3 bases, with 18 bases remaining between them. This clonotype came up once. Antigen: not known. The same data also went into a second study, on T cells in Graves' hyperthyroidism and ophthalmopathy. This second study says: Stable hyperthyroidism and ophthalmopathy were separated using 13 V-J signatures.

Sequencing was performed on peripheral blood mononuclear cells (PBMCs), taken at new diagnosis, from a patient treated with antithyroid drugs. The V gene is TRBV28, the J gene TRBJ2-1; a weak D match, TRBD1 (6 bases). The TCR originated in a young woman with Graves disease. CDR3 bases: TGTGCCAGCAGGTGGGCCCGGGACATCCACTACAATGAGCAGTTCTTC. Protein sequence: CASRWARDIHYNEQFF.